These 30 T cell receptor beta chains came from one sample sequenced in a study of CD8+ T cells in alopecia areata. Isolated RNA was reverse transcribed into cDNA used as the sequencing template. TCRdb's table, derived via immunoSEQ multiplex PCR, lists solely in-frame clones and lacks some. The sample includes 110,000 to 150,000 clones, around 51% seen only once; the top ten take over 0.85%. The source material was CD4+ T cells sorted from blood, sampled at week 0. The receptors shown here come from a human donor with alopecia areata.

This chain uses TRBV11-2 with TRBJ2-3, with TRBD2 identical over 9 bases. CDR3 size: 16 residues. V dropped 3 bases and J dropped 3; count of bases not matched to a gene: 7. Germline assignment: CDR1 SGHAT and CDR2 FQNNGV. The CDR3 protein is CASSLGTSSRTDTQYF. Written as DNA, the CDR3 is TGTGCCAGCAGCTTGGGGACTAGCAGCAGAACAGATACGCAGTATTTT.

This clone was seen more than once but under ten times. The gene calls are TRBV7-2 and TRBJ2-7; possibly TRBD2 for D (7 bases). Germline V gene data show CDR1 as SGHTA and CDR2 as FQGNSA. This CDR3 contains 15 residues. V was pared by 1 base and J by 2 bases, with 12 bases between. The CDR3 region is CASSLGGRDTYEQYF. The CDR3 nucleotides are TGTGCCAGCAGCTTAGGGGGGAGGGACACCTACGAGCAGTACTTC.

This clone has only a few counts. This rearrangement joins TRBV29-1 to TRBJ2-5; a possible D gene is TRBD2 (5 bases). CDR1 is SQVTM and CDR2 is ANQGSEA in the germline V gene. This CDR3 comprises 9 residues. CDR3 in amino acids: CSCGETQYF. The CDR3 DNA follows: TGCAGTTGCGGGGAGACCCAGTACTTC.

The gene calls are TRBV30 and TRBJ2-2; D not certain. The CDR3 is 13 residues long. V lost 1 base to trimming and J lost 3 bases, with 6 bases between them. The germline V gene encodes CDR1 GTSNPN and CDR2 SVGIG (reference sequence). DNA for the CDR3: TGTGCCTGGAGTGGTCGGGACACCGGGGAGCTGTTTTTT. This sequence encodes CAWSGRDTGELFF.

The chain employs TRBV18 and TRBJ1-5; D uncertain. Trimming cost V 5 bases and J 6 bases, with 14 bases left between them. Germline CDR1 and CDR2: KGHSH and LQKENI. CDR3 length equals 14 residues. CDR3 in amino acids: CASSTLEGSQPQHF. CDR3 nucleotide sequence: TGTGCCAGCTCAACACTCGAGGGCAGTCAGCCCCAGCATTTT.

The V gene is TRBV21-1, the J gene TRBJ2-5; the listed D gene, TRBD2, was not tested against the DNA. TRBV21-1 is a recognized pseudogene. The CDR3 runs 18 residues. This chain's CDR3 is CASSKAPPASGSRETQYF. The DNA for the CDR3 is TGTGCCAGCAGCAAAGCCCCTCCTGCTAGCGGGAGTCGAGAGACCCAGTACTTC.

This chain joins TRBV7-9 and TRBJ1-1; maybe TRBD1 (5 bases). Germline V lookup: CDR1 SEHNR, CDR2 FQNEAQ (reference sequence). CDR3 length: 14 amino acids. Deletions cut 1 base from V and 11 bases from J, with 17 bases between. The CDR3 DNA reads TGTGCCAGCAGCTTAGATATACAGGCCCAGAGGGCTTTCTTT. This gives the protein CASSLDIQAQRAFF.

This clone was counted only a few times. The J gene is TRBJ2-7, the V gene TRBV7-9; no clear D. This CDR3 spans 11 amino acids. From germline, CDR1 is SEHNR and CDR2 FQNEAQ (reference sequence). The V end lost 0 bases, the J end lost 5 bases, and 2 bases lay between the germline ends. CDR3: CASSLANEQYF. The DNA for the CDR3 is TGTGCCAGCAGCTTAGCAAACGAGCAGTACTTC. The variable domain in full, with the rest retrieved from reference TRBV7-9 and TRBJ2-7, is DTGVSQNPRHKITKRGQNVTFRCDPISEHNRLYWYRQTLGQGPEFLTYFQNEAQLEKSRLLSDRFSAERPKGSFSTLEIQRTEQGDSAMYLCASSLANEQYFGPGTRLTVT.

The J gene is TRBJ2-5, the V gene TRBV6-5, with D possibly TRBD2 on 5 matching bases. This CDR3 spans 13 amino acids. From germline, CDR1 is MNHEY and CDR2 SVGAGI. V was clipped by 0 bases and J by 5 bases, with 7 bases between them. CDR3: CASSYSRVETQYF. CDR3 DNA: TGTGCCAGCAGTTACTCGAGGGTGGAGACCCAGTACTTC.

The chain is built from TRBV29-1 and TRBJ2-1; D possibly uses TRBD1 or TRBD2 (5 bases each). The length of the CDR3 is 15 residues. Germline CDR1 reads SQVTM; CDR2 reads ANQGSEA. Trimming shortened V by 0 bases and J by 7 bases, and 16 bases separated the two germline ends. CDR3: CSVEDWETAWNEQFF. The DNA of the CDR3 is TGCAGCGTTGAAGACTGGGAGACAGCCTGGAATGAGCAGTTCTTC.

The table lists this clone with a few counts. V gene TRBV5-1 combines with J gene TRBJ2-5, with D perhaps matching TRBD1 (6 bases). Trimming stripped 2 bases from V and 4 bases from J, with 12 bases between. Germline V gives CDR1 SGHRS, CDR2 YFSETQ. The CDR3 length is 14 residues. The CDR3 DNA follows: TGCGCCAGCAGCTTACAGGGATTGGCAGAGACCCAGTACTTC. It codes for CASSLQGLAETQYF.

This clone has just a few counts. Other DNA sequences of this sample code for an identical CDR3. The rearrangement joins TRBV5-1 to TRBJ2-7; no clear D. The CDR3 loop spans 14 amino acids. V shed 0 bases and J shed 3 bases, with 10 bases lying between them. Germline CDR1 is SGHRS and CDR2 is YFSETQ. Written as DNA, the CDR3 is TGCGCCAGCAGCTTGGACGGCGGCAACTACGAGCAGTACTTC. This codes for CASSLDGGNYEQYF.

The gene calls are TRBV20-1 and TRBJ1-2, with 7 positions matching TRBD1. The CDR3 runs to 11 residues. J was trimmed by 8 bases and V by 6 bases; bases with no gene match: 6. Germline CDR1 DFQATT, CDR2 SNEGSKA (reference sequence). This chain's CDR3 is CSAKIGGGYTF. The CDR3 DNA is TGCAGTGCAAAGATAGGGGGCGGCTACACCTTC.

The rearrangement joins TRBV30 to TRBJ2-1; 13 bases agree with TRBD2. CDR3 length: 14 residues. The J segment lost 7 bases and the V segment lost 3 bases, leaving 3 bases of the junction unmatched. Germline CDR1 GTSNPN, CDR2 SVGIG (reference sequence). In DNA form, the CDR3 reads TGTGCCTGGAGAGGACTAGCGGGAGTTAATGAGCAGTTCTTC. As protein: CAWRGLAGVNEQFF.

This clone was counted a single time. The genes are TRBV29-1 and TRBJ2-5; 7 bases align to TRBD2. Germline CDR1 SQVTM, CDR2 ANQGSEA. The J segment lost 5 bases and the V segment lost 4 bases, leaving 7 bases of the junction unmatched. The CDR3 runs 13 residues. CDR3 in amino acids: CSVGGGASETQYF. CDR3 DNA sequence: TGCAGCGTTGGCGGGGGTGCTTCGGAGACCCAGTACTTC.

Comments on this clone: The same CDR3 can be traced to other DNA sequences in this sample. The chain couples TRBV29-1 to TRBJ2-3; 7 nucleotides match TRBD1. CDR1 and CDR2 (germline): SQVTM, ANQGSEA. The ends lost 7 bases at V and 1 base at J; junction bases unmatched: 2. This CDR3 has 12 amino acids. CDR3 loop: CSGGQGTDTQYF. The CDR3 coding sequence is TGCAGCGGCGGACAGGGCACAGATACGCAGTATTTT.

About this clone: The same CDR3 arises from other DNA sequences in this sample as well. The chain has TRBV5-1 and TRBJ1-1, with TRBD1 matching 10 bases. Germline V CDR1 and CDR2: SGHRS, YFSETQ. The V segment lost 4 bases and the J segment 2 bases; nucleotides outside the gene matches: 5. The CDR3 length is 15 residues. The CDR3 sequence: CASSPGDRGNTEAFF. As DNA, the CDR3 is TGCGCCAGCAGCCCCGGGGACAGGGGAAACACTGAAGCTTTCTTT. Using reference TRBV5-1 and TRBJ1-1 for the parts outside the CDR3, the full variable domain is KAGVTQTPRYLIKTRGQQVTLSCSPISGHRSVSWYQQTPGQGLQFLFEYFSETQRNKGNFPGRFSGRQFSNSRSEMNVSTLELGDSALYLCASSPGDRGNTEAFFGQGTRLTVV.

The chain couples TRBV6-5 to TRBJ2-2, with D possibly TRBD1 on 6 matching bases. The germline V gene has CDR1 MNHEY and CDR2 SVGAGI. This CDR3 region has 16 residues. Trimming left V 0 bases short and J 6 bases short, with 14 bases between. CDR3 coding DNA: TGTGCCAGCAGTTACTCTGGACAGCCGAGGGCCGGGGAGCTGTTTTTT. The encoded protein is CASSYSGQPRAGELFF.

This sequence joins TRBV29-1 and TRBJ2-4; D possibly uses TRBD1 or TRBD2 (5 bases each). Germline values: CDR1 SQVTM, CDR2 ANQGSEA. This CDR3 contains 18 residues. V lost 7 bases, J lost 0 bases, and 25 bases lay in between. CDR3 nucleotide sequence: TGCAGCGCCGGGGACCAGGCCCCCCTGATTCTAGCCAAAAACATTCAGTACTTC. Translation gives CSAGDQAPLILAKNIQYF.

This clone was recorded a few times. The chain recombines TRBV2 with TRBJ2-5; D remains unclear. V was clipped by 4 bases and J by 2 bases, with 5 bases between them. Germline V lookup: CDR1 SNHLY, CDR2 FYNNEI. This CDR3 spans 12 amino acids. The CDR3 region is CASSAYQETQYF. The CDR3 DNA follows: TGTGCCAGCAGTGCCTATCAAGAGACCCAGTACTTC.

This sequence joins TRBV4-3 and TRBJ2-6; 7 bases agree with TRBD1. Germline assignment: CDR1 LGHNA and CDR2 YSLEER. With V trimmed by 2 bases and J by 4 bases, 2 bases remained unmatched. The CDR3 has 15 amino acids. CDR3 protein: CASSQSGGGANVLTF. CDR3 coding DNA: TGCGCCAGCAGCCAATCAGGGGGAGGGGCCAACGTCCTGACTTTC.

The DNA of the CDR3 is TGTGCCAGCGGCTCGGACAGGGGCACTGAAGCTTTCTTT. Translating gives CASGSDRGTEAFF. The chain combines TRBV27 with TRBJ1-1; 9 bases map to TRBD1. Losses at the gene ends were 8 bases for V and 4 bases for J; bases not matched to a gene: 5. Germline V lookup: CDR1 MNHEY, CDR2 SMNVEV (reference sequence). The CDR3 covers 13 residues.

The chain combines TRBV30 with TRBJ2-3; no reliable D call. The CDR3 spans 12 residues. The V gene lost 7 bases and the J gene lost 5 bases, with 13 bases spanning the gap. The germline V gene has CDR1 GTSNPN and CDR2 SVGIG (reference sequence). The CDR3 reads CALVAPQDTQYF. The CDR3 nucleotides read TGTGCCTTAGTGGCCCCGCAAGATACGCAGTATTTT.

The V and J genes are TRBV30 and TRBJ2-3; 7 bases are shared with TRBD2. Germline assignment: CDR1 GTSNPN and CDR2 SVGIG (reference sequence). Germline trimming cut 2 bases from V and 8 bases from J; bases unmatched to any gene: 13. The CDR3 has 15 residues. The CDR3, as DNA: TGTGCCTGGAGTTTGTATCAGGGTGGACTAGGTACGCAGTATTTT. This encodes CAWSLYQGGLGTQYF.

There are a few counts of this clone. The DNA for the CDR3 is TGCGCCAGAGTCGGTGGAGTCCACAGGGCCTATGAGCAGTTCTTC. This gives the protein CARVGGVHRAYEQFF. V is TRBV5-1 and J is TRBJ2-1; tentative D call: TRBD1 (6 bases). Trimming stripped 8 bases from V and 8 bases from J, with 23 bases between. CDR1 and CDR2 from the germline V gene are SGHRS and YFSETQ. CDR3 length equals 15 residues. The whole variable domain, filled in from reference TRBV5-1 and TRBJ2-1, reads KAGVTQTPRYLIKTRGQQVTLSCSPISGHRSVSWYQQTPGQGLQFLFEYFSETQRNKGNFPGRFSGRQFSNSRSEMNVSTLELGDSALYLCARVGGVHRAYEQFFGPGTRLTVL.

In this sample, this clone turned up many times. The V call is TRBV10-3, the J call TRBJ2-7; D is ambiguous. With 7 bases removed from V and 0 bases from J, the gap between germline ends came to 13 bases. Germline V gene lookup returns CDR1 ENHRY and CDR2 SYGVKD. This CDR3 has 14 residues. CDR3 sequence: CAITKTKSSYEQYF. CDR3 DNA: TGTGCCATCACCAAGACAAAAAGCTCCTACGAGCAGTACTTC.

CDR3 coding DNA: TGTGCCAGCAGTGAAGGGACTTCTGGGGCCAACGTCCTGACTTTC. This sequence encodes CASSEGTSGANVLTF. V usage is TRBV2 and J usage is TRBJ2-6; D is possibly TRBD2 (5 bases). This CDR3 comprises 15 residues. Germline lookup yields CDR1 SNHLY and CDR2 FYNNEI. V was pared by 1 base and J by 1 base, with 5 bases between.

This chain connects TRBV15 to TRBJ2-5; possible D gene TRBD2, 6 bases. Germline lookup yields CDR1 LNHNV and CDR2 YYDKDF (reference sequence). V was trimmed by 1 base and J by 2 bases, leaving 14 bases between them. The CDR3 extends over 16 amino acids. In DNA, the CDR3 is TGTGCCACCAGCAGAGCTCTCTCCCGGGGGCAAGAGACCCAGTACTTC. Its translation: CATSRALSRGQETQYF.

The V gene is TRBV30, the J gene TRBJ1-5, with D hard to call. This CDR3 comprises 13 residues. Germline-derived CDR1 and CDR2 are GTSNPN and SVGIG (reference sequence). The V and J ends lost 3 bases and 4 bases respectively, with 10 bases between them. The CDR3 here is CAWSYTPNQPQHF. CDR3 nucleotide sequence: TGTGCCTGGAGCTATACCCCTAATCAGCCCCAGCATTTT.

The chain employs TRBV6-1 and TRBJ1-5; perhaps TRBD1 as D (6 bases). This CDR3 is built from 13 residues. V shed 6 bases and J shed 3 bases, with 9 bases lying between them. Germline V CDR1 and CDR2: MNHNS, SASEGT. The CDR3 sequence: CASRGGFNQPQHF. In nucleotides, the CDR3 is TGTGCCAGCAGAGGGGGATTCAATCAGCCCCAGCATTTT.